Below are 11 T cell receptor beta chains sequenced from a single sample in a study of response to subunit inactivated influenza vaccine. One entry per CDR3 protein, called by TCRdb with MiXCR from the RT-PCR reads. The sample lists some 850,000 distinct CDR3 sequences; roughly 18% were seen once. The sample here was PBMCs from blood, taken 5 to 6 days after vaccination. These receptors all stem from a man over 45 who received an inactivated influenza vaccine.

This clonotype showed up many times. The chain links TRBV15 to TRBJ2-4; D perhaps matches TRBD2 (5 bases). The CDR3 spans 19 residues. V lost 1 base and J 2 bases, leaving 21 bases between the germline ends. CDR1 is LNHNV and CDR2 is YYDKDF in the germline V gene (reference sequence). CDR3 loop: CATSRVGLVVVDSKNIQYF. CDR3 bases: TGTGCCACCAGCAGAGTGGGTCTAGTAGTCGTGGACTCCAAAAACATTCAGTACTTC.

This clonotype turned up a few times. The V and J genes are TRBV19 and TRBJ1-1; D may be TRBD1 (6 bases). The V end lost 4 bases, the J end lost 10 bases, and 16 bases lay between the germline ends. The CDR3 runs 13 residues. Germline V gives CDR1 LNHDA, CDR2 SQIVND (reference sequence). The CDR3 sequence: CASSNLQGWPAFF. DNA of the CDR3: TGTGCCAGTAGTAATTTGCAGGGGTGGCCAGCTTTCTTT.

This clonotype was seen ten or more times. The chain carries TRBV5-5 and TRBJ2-7; 10 bases agree with TRBD2. Germline assignment: CDR1 SGHKS and CDR2 YYEKEE (reference sequence). V lost 3 bases, J lost 6 bases, and 9 bases stayed unmatched. This CDR3 has 15 residues. CDR3 region: CASSSTSGEASEQYF. CDR3 sequence (DNA): TGTGCCAGCAGCTCTACTAGCGGGGAGGCATCCGAGCAGTACTTC.

This clonotype was seen a handful of times. The rearrangement joins TRBV2 to TRBJ2-5; D gene ambiguous. CDR3 length: 12 amino acids. The V end was cut by 3 bases, the J end by 7 bases, with 9 bases between. Germline-derived CDR1 and CDR2 are SNHLY and FYNNEI. This CDR3 reads CASSEGMRTQYF. The DNA for the CDR3 is TGTGCCAGCAGTGAGGGGATGAGGACCCAGTACTTC. Full variable domain (remainder filled in from reference TRBV2 and TRBJ2-5): EPEVTQTPSHQVTQMGQEVILRCVPISNHLYFYWYRQILGQKVEFLVSFYNNEISEKSEIFDDQFSVERPDGSNFTLKIRSTKLEDSAMYFCASSEGMRTQYFGPGTRLLVL.

This clonotype was counted only a few times. The rearrangement joins TRBV10-3 to TRBJ2-7, with 8 nucleotides matching TRBD1. This CDR3 region has 15 residues. Trimming cost V 4 bases and J 4 bases; bases outside gene matches: 9. From germline, CDR1 is ENHRY and CDR2 SYGVKD. DNA for the CDR3: TGTGCCATCAGTGTTGACTCAGGGGGCAAGTACGAGCAGTACTTC. Translating it yields CAISVDSGGKYEQYF.

This chain joins TRBV6-2 or TRBV6-3 and TRBJ2-1; TRBD2 agrees at 9 bases. With V trimmed by 5 bases and J by 2 bases, 16 bases remained unmatched. CDR1 and CDR2 from the germline V gene are MNHEY and SVGEGT. The length of the CDR3 is 19 residues. The CDR3 sequence is CASSKSGGFSNPTYNEQFF. CDR3 nucleotide sequence: TGTGCCAGCAGTAAAAGCGGGGGGTTCTCCAATCCGACCTACAATGAGCAGTTCTTC.

The rearrangement links TRBV5-1 to TRBJ2-3, with 10 bases identical to TRBD2. Trimming removed 4 bases from V and 4 bases from J; junction bases left unmatched: 9. CDR1 is SGHRS, CDR2 YFSETQ, per germline. This CDR3 comprises 16 residues. DNA of the CDR3: TGCGCCAGCAGCGCTTCGCTAGCGGGGGCCGCAGATACGCAGTATTTT. Protein: CASSASLAGAADTQYF.

This clonotype showed up many times. This chain uses TRBV5-1 with TRBJ2-7; D may be TRBD1 (6 bases). Germline-derived CDR1 and CDR2 are SGHRS and YFSETQ. This CDR3 is built from 13 residues. With 2 bases removed from V and 2 bases from J, the gap between germline ends came to 8 bases. CDR3 residues: CASSFRQAYEQYF. DNA of the CDR3: TGCGCCAGCAGCTTCCGACAGGCCTACGAGCAGTACTTC. The variable domain in full, completed from reference TRBV5-1 and TRBJ2-7, reads KAGVTQTPRYLIKTRGQQVTLSCSPISGHRSVSWYQQTPGQGLQFLFEYFSETQRNKGNFPGRFSGRQFSNSRSEMNVSTLELGDSALYLCASSFRQAYEQYFGPGTRLTVT.

This clonotype was found a few times. The gene calls are TRBV28 and TRBJ2-1, with unresolved D. V gave up 3 bases and J gave up 4 bases, with 10 bases separating them. CDR3 length: 14 amino acids. The germline V gene encodes CDR1 MDHEN and CDR2 SYDVKM. The chain's CDR3 is CASSFGRRYNEQFF. For the CDR3, the DNA is TGTGCCAGCAGTTTCGGCAGGCGTTACAATGAGCAGTTCTTC.

The genes are TRBV29-1 and TRBJ2-2, with TRBD2 matching over 10 bases. The germline CDR1 and CDR2 sequences are SQVTM and ANQGSEA. The length of the CDR3 is 15 residues. With 6 bases clipped from V and 2 bases from J, the junction kept 6 bases outside the gene matches. The DNA of the CDR3 is TGCAGCGTCCTTAGCGGGGGGAGCAACACCGGGGAGCTGTTTTTT. Its translation: CSVLSGGSNTGELFF.

The rearrangement links TRBV6-2 or TRBV6-3 to TRBJ2-7; 8 bases map to TRBD1. Germline lookup yields CDR1 MNHEY and CDR2 SVGEGT. Trimming cost V 2 bases and J 0 bases; bases outside gene matches: 12. This CDR3 contains 18 residues. CDR3 nucleotides: TGTGCCAGCAGTTACCCGAACAGGGACAGGCGTTACTCCTACGAGCAGTACTTC. Amino acids: CASSYPNRDRRYSYEQYF.